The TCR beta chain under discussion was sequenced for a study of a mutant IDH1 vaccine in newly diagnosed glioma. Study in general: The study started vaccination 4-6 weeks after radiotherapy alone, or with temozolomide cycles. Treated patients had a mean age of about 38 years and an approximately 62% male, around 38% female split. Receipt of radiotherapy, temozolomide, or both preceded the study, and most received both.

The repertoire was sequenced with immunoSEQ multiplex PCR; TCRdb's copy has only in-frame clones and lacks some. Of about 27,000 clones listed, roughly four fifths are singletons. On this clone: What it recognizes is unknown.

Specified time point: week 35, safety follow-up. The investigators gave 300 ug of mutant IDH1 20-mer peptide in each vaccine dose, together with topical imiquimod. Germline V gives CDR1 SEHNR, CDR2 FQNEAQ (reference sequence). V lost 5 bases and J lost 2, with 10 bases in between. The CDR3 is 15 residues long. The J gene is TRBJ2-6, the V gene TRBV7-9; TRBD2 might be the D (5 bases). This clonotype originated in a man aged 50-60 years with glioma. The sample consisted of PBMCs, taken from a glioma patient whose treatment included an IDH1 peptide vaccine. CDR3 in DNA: TGTGCCAGCAGCGATTACGGGACTGGGGCCAACGTCCTGACTTTC. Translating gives CASSDYGTGANVLTF. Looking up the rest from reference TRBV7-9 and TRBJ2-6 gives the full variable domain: DTGVSQNPRHKITKRGQNVTFRCDPISEHNRLYWYRQTLGQGPEFLTYFQNEAQLEKSRLLSDRFSAERPKGSFSTLEIQRTEQGDSAMYLCASSDYGTGANVLTFGAGSRLTVL.